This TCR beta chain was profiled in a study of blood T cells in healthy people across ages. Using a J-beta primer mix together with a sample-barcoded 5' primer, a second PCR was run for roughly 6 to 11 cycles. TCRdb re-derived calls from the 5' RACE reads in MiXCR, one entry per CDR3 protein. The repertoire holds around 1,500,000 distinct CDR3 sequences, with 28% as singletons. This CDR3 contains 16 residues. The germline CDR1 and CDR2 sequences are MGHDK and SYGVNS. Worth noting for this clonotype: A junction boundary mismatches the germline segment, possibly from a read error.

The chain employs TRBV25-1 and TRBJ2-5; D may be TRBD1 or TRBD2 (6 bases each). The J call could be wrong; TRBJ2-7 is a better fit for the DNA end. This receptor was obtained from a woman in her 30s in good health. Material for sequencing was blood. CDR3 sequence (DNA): TGTGCCCGCAGTGACTTCGCGGGGCAGGGGTACAACGAGCAGTACTTC. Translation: CARSDFAGQGYNEQYF.